Described below is a single T cell receptor beta chain sequence and its context. The data belong to a study of technical replicates of blood from several donors. The CDR3 extends over 17 amino acids. The J segment lost 1 base and the V segment lost 5 bases, leaving 10 bases of the junction unmatched. Germline assignment: CDR1 SGHTA and CDR2 FQGTGA. TCRdb's copy holds only in-frame clones and misses some; the assay was immunoSEQ multiplex PCR. This table holds around 79,000 clones, roughly 94% found once. This TCR derives from a human donor in good health. This chain connects TRBV7-3 to TRBJ2-3, with TRBD2 identical over 9 bases. Specimen: T cells isolated from PBMCs. The CDR3 spells CASSLYPAGGGTDTQYF. In nucleotides, the CDR3 is TGTGCCAGCAGCCTTTATCCCGCGGGAGGGGGCACAGATACGCAGTATTTT.